This entry lists 8 T cell receptor beta chains sequenced from one sample in a study of T-cell reconstitution after alpha-beta-depleted transplantation in children. Unique molecular identifiers were used to barcode this TCRbeta library. Each CDR3 protein is one row after TCRdb ran MiXCR on the PCR reads. The sample has more than 120,000 distinct CDR3 sequences, around 9% seen once; the top ten hold less than 20%. The sequencing used PBMCs, mostly from graft donor cells, collected 180 days after TCRalphabeta/CD19-depleted stem cell transplant. The source of these receptors is a female patient between 2 and 15 years old who had a stem cell transplant for congenital amegakaryocytic thrombocytopenia, so the T cells may come from the graft donor.

This clonotype has more than one count but fewer than ten. The chain combines TRBV6-1 with TRBJ1-6; D is perhaps TRBD1 (6 bases). The CDR3 is 16 residues long. Looked up from germline, CDR1 is MNHNS and CDR2 is SASEGT. Deletions cut 5 bases from V and 8 bases from J, with 19 bases between. As DNA, the CDR3 is TGTGCCAGCAGTCGAAACAGGGTGCTCGCCCATTCACCCCTCCACTTT. Translation: CASSRNRVLAHSPLHF.

This clonotype turned up a few times. This sequence joins TRBV10-3 and TRBJ2-7; a weak D match, TRBD2 (5 bases). From germline, CDR1 is ENHRY and CDR2 SYGVKD. Trimming stripped 6 bases from V and 3 bases from J, with 12 bases between. The CDR3 has 13 amino acids. CDR3: CAISRGPSYEQYF. The CDR3, as DNA: TGTGCCATCAGCCGCGGGCCGAGCTACGAGCAGTACTTC.

This clonotype was counted many times. This rearrangement joins TRBV9 to TRBJ2-1; the D gene could be TRBD1 or TRBD2 (6 bases each). Germline V gene sequence: CDR1 SGDLS, CDR2 YYNGEE. The V end lost 0 bases, the J end lost 5 bases, and 18 bases lay between the germline ends. The CDR3 sequence is 17 residues long. CDR3 sequence reads: CASSVVGGPKEHNEQFF. CDR3 DNA sequence: TGTGCCAGCAGCGTAGTTGGGGGGCCCAAGGAACACAATGAGCAGTTCTTC. Complete variable domain (other parts from reference TRBV9 and TRBJ2-1): DSGVTQTPKHLITATGQRVTLRCSPRSGDLSVYWYQQSLDQGLQFLIQYYNGEERAKGNILERFSAQQFPDLHSELNLSSLELGDSALYFCASSVVGGPKEHNEQFFGPGTRLTVL.

This clonotype was recorded at least ten times. This sequence joins TRBV28 and TRBJ2-3; no firm D call. The CDR3 consists of 13 residues. Between the trimmed V and J ends, which lost 8 bases and 0 bases, there was a span of 9 bases. CDR1 MDHEN and CDR2 SYDVKM come from the germline V gene. The CDR3 region is CASVLGSTDTQYF. In DNA form, the CDR3 reads TGTGCCAGCGTCCTCGGGAGCACAGATACGCAGTATTTT.

V usage is TRBV12-3 or TRBV12-4 and J usage is TRBJ2-7, with no clear D. V lost 1 base to trimming and J lost 6 bases, with 7 bases between them. This CDR3 is built from 12 residues. CDR3 in DNA: TGTGCCAGCAGTTTAGGCCCTACCGAGCAGTACTTC. It translates to CASSLGPTEQYF.

This clonotype has a count of ten or more. This rearrangement joins TRBV27 to TRBJ2-1, with no clear D. This CDR3 region has 13 residues. The germline CDR1 and CDR2 sequences are MNHEY and SMNVEV (reference sequence). The V end lost 6 bases, the J end lost 8 bases, and 14 bases lay between the germline ends. For the CDR3, the DNA is TGTGCCAGCAGGGCTCGTGATACAGATGAGCAGTTCTTC. Its translation is CASRARDTDEQFF.

This clonotype has ten or more counts. V and J are TRBV29-1 and TRBJ2-5, with 14 bases fitting TRBD2. The ends lost 6 bases at V and 1 base at J; junction bases unmatched: 10. In germline, CDR1 is SQVTM, CDR2 ANQGSEA. This CDR3 spans 17 amino acids. In DNA form, the CDR3 reads TGCAGCGTCCGACTGACTAGCGGGAGGGGGGGCCAAGAGACCCAGTACTTC. This sequence encodes CSVRLTSGRGGQETQYF.

The rearrangement uses TRBV20-1 and TRBJ2-1, with D possibly TRBD2 on 5 matching bases. The CDR3 runs to 16 residues. In germline, CDR1 is DFQATT, CDR2 SNEGSKA (reference sequence). Trimming shortened V by 6 bases and J by 1 base, and 19 bases separated the two germline ends. The CDR3 sequence is CSADRKGGWSYNEQFF. The CDR3 nucleotides read TGCAGTGCAGATAGAAAGGGCGGGTGGTCCTACAATGAGCAGTTCTTC.